A single sample is the source of the 30 T cell receptor beta chains below, sequenced in a study of T cell repertoires in cytomegalovirus infection. Their recognized antigens are unknown. Via MiXCR, TCRdb re-called the reads, giving one row per CDR3 protein. This table has hundreds of thousands of distinct CDR3 sequences, roughly a third appearing once. This sample comprised cultured PBMCs, obtained from culture after CMV antigen stimulation. The receptors were sampled from a human donor in good health (CMV status not recorded). Some clones in this sample may be carry-over from other donors' samples.

This clonotype was counted many times. At one end the junction does not follow the germline gene, possibly because of a read error. This chain joins TRBV7-8 and TRBJ2-5; D perhaps matches TRBD2 (6 bases). CDR1 SGHVS and CDR2 FQNEAQ come from the germline V gene. The CDR3 covers 14 residues. CDR3 in DNA: TGTGCCAGCAGCTCACTTGCGGTATTTGACCCGGCGGGGTTC. As protein: CASSSLAVFDPAGF.

The V gene is TRBV5-3, the J gene TRBJ2-3; D gene unclear. TRBV5-3 is flagged as an ORF with uncertain function. CDR3 length: 16 amino acids. Between the trimmed V and J ends, which lost 8 bases and 1 base, there was a span of 20 bases. The DNA for the CDR3 is TGTGCCAGCAGCACCCGACTTACTCGGGGCACAGATACGCAGTATTTT. As protein: CASSTRLTRGTDTQYF.

CDR3 residues: CASSIRTSGPSLEQFF. In DNA form, the CDR3 reads TGTGCCAGCAGCATACGGACTAGCGGACCATCATTAGAGCAGTTCTTC. The rearrangement joins TRBV7-8 to TRBJ2-1; 10 bases are a match to TRBD2. V trimming: 5 bases; J trimming: 10 bases; junction bases outside the gene matches: 14. From germline, CDR1 is SGHVS and CDR2 FQNEAQ. The CDR3 extends over 16 amino acids.

The chain links TRBV25-1 to TRBJ2-7; tentative D call: TRBD2 (5 bases). The V end lost 7 bases, the J end lost 6 bases, and 13 bases lay between the germline ends. Germline assignment: CDR1 MGHDK and CDR2 SYGVNS. The CDR3 extends over 12 amino acids. The CDR3 sequence is CASNIGSGEQYF. The CDR3 DNA follows: TGTGCCAGCAATATTGGGAGTGGCGAGCAGTACTTC.

V usage is TRBV25-1 and J usage is TRBJ1-5; D is possibly TRBD1 (6 bases). Germline V gene sequence: CDR1 MGHDK, CDR2 SYGVNS. Between the trimmed V and J ends, which lost 3 bases and 5 bases, there was a span of 8 bases. This CDR3 is 13 amino acids long. The CDR3 loop is CASSDTGHQPQHF. The DNA for the CDR3 is TGTGCCAGCAGTGATACAGGGCATCAGCCCCAGCATTTT.

This clonotype was seen more than once but under ten times. This chain joins TRBV6-5 and TRBJ2-5, with 7 bases lining up with TRBD2. Germline-derived CDR1 and CDR2 are MNHEY and SVGAGI. The CDR3 length is 14 residues. Unmatched junction bases numbered 5, after V lost 2 bases and J lost 5 bases. The CDR3 protein is CASSYRTSDETQYF. The CDR3 DNA follows: TGTGCCAGCAGTTACCGTACTAGCGATGAGACCCAGTACTTC.

Here the CDR3 reads CASSLLSSPLHF. CDR3 in DNA: TGTGCCAGCAGCCTCCTCAGTTCACCCCTCCACTTT. This chain connects TRBV7-2 to TRBJ1-6, with unresolved D. Germline V lookup: CDR1 SGHTA, CDR2 FQGNSA. The CDR3 has 12 amino acids. V was shortened by 5 bases and J by 9 bases, with 8 bases between the two germline ends.

This clonotype was detected a few times. This chain connects TRBV7-6 to TRBJ1-4; 7 nucleotides line up with TRBD1. This CDR3 comprises 15 residues. Germline CDR1 SGHVS, CDR2 FNYEAQ. V dropped 2 bases and J dropped 5; count of bases not matched to a gene: 5. DNA for the CDR3: TGTGCCAGCAGCTTACCCGGGACAGAGAATGAAAAACTGTTTTTT. It specifies CASSLPGTENEKLFF.

The chain uses TRBV20-1 and TRBJ1-5, with a possible D match to TRBD1 (6 bases). Trimming left V 1 base short and J 0 bases short, with 25 bases between. This CDR3 is built from 20 residues. CDR1 and CDR2 (germline): DFQATT, SNEGSKA (reference sequence). DNA of the CDR3: TGCAGTGCTAGAGCGGCCCCAAGGGAACAGGGAGCTTATAGCAATCAGCCCCAGCATTTT. This gives the protein CSARAAPREQGAYSNQPQHF.

V usage is TRBV7-2 and J usage is TRBJ2-1; TRBD1 is a possible D gene (5 bases). The CDR3 extends over 12 amino acids. V was clipped by 5 bases and J by 7 bases, with 9 bases between them. CDR1 and CDR2 (germline): SGHTA, FQGNSA. CDR3 DNA sequence: TGTGCCAGCAGCGGGGCCTCAAATGAGCAGTTCTTC. Translation: CASSGASNEQFF. Full variable domain (rest looked up from reference TRBV7-2 and TRBJ2-1): GAGVSQSPSNKVTEKGKDVELRCDPISGHTALYWYRQSLGQGLEFLIYFQGNSAPDKSGLPSDRFSAERTGGSVSTLTIQRTQQEDSAVYLCASSGASNEQFFGPGTRLTVL.

This clonotype was seen repeatedly, ten times or more. V usage is TRBV7-9 and J usage is TRBJ1-2; D ambiguous. V shed 2 bases and J shed 4 bases, with 14 bases lying between them. The germline gives CDR1 SEHNR, CDR2 FQNEAQ (reference sequence). The CDR3 runs to 15 residues. CDR3 sequence (DNA): TGTGCCAGCAGCTTACGTAGGGAGGGTGCCTATGGCTACACCTTC. Amino acids: CASSLRREGAYGYTF.

The chain has TRBV6-2 or TRBV6-3 and TRBJ2-7; 7 bases fit TRBD1. V was pared by 7 bases and J by 6 bases, with 9 bases of the junction left unmatched. The CDR3 loop spans 13 amino acids. Germline V gene data show CDR1 as MNHEY and CDR2 as SVGEGT. The CDR3 coding sequence is TGTGCCAGCACCCCTCGACAGGGCCCCGAGCAGTACTTC. This codes for CASTPRQGPEQYF.

A few counts support this clonotype. This chain uses TRBV7-2 with TRBJ1-1; D unresolved. The CDR3 covers 13 residues. Germline V gene lookup returns CDR1 SGHTA and CDR2 FQGNSA. The V and J ends lost 6 bases and 1 base respectively, with 9 bases between them. Here the CDR3 reads CASRIYANTEAFF. DNA for the CDR3: TGTGCCAGCAGGATCTATGCGAACACTGAAGCTTTCTTT.

The table lists this clonotype with a count of one. The V call is TRBV18, the J call TRBJ2-1; perhaps D is TRBD1 or TRBD2 (5 bases each). The CDR3 has 14 residues. Trimming stripped 0 bases from V and 9 bases from J, with 12 bases between. Germline CDR1 and CDR2: KGHSH and LQKENI. CDR3 bases: TGTGCCAGCTCACCACCGGCCCGGGACGTTGAGCAGTTCTTC. Protein product: CASSPPARDVEQFF.

This clonotype was observed a handful of times. The chain carries TRBV18 and TRBJ1-3; D not certain. CDR1 and CDR2 (germline): KGHSH, LQKENI. V was trimmed by 3 bases and J by 6 bases, leaving 18 bases between them. This CDR3 spans 16 amino acids. CDR3 nucleotide sequence: TGTGCCAGCTCACCCCCCGGGAGCAGGAGGGAAAACACCATATATTTT. Its protein product is CASSPPGSRRENTIYF.

The J gene is TRBJ2-3, the V gene TRBV10-3; D is possibly TRBD2 (6 bases). Trimming cost V 2 bases and J 6 bases, with 12 bases left between them. The length of the CDR3 is 14 residues. Germline V gives CDR1 ENHRY, CDR2 SYGVKD. The CDR3 sequence is CAISETSWADTQYF. In DNA form, the CDR3 reads TGTGCCATCAGTGAGACTAGCTGGGCGGATACGCAGTATTTT.

This chain uses TRBV7-8 with TRBJ2-1; a possible D gene is TRBD2 (6 bases). The CDR3 length is 14 residues. Trimming left V 6 bases short and J 4 bases short, with 13 bases between. Germline V lookup: CDR1 SGHVS, CDR2 FQNEAQ. The CDR3, as DNA: TGTGCCAGCAGTGCGGTCGGGAGTTACAATGAGCAGTTCTTC. Translating gives CASSAVGSYNEQFF. Complete variable domain (other parts from reference TRBV7-8 and TRBJ2-1): GAGVSQSPRYKVAKRGQDVALRCDPISGHVSLFWYQQALGQGPEFLTYFQNEAQLDKSGLPSDRFFAERPEGSVSTLKIQRTQQEDSAVYLCASSAVGSYNEQFFGPGTRLTVL.

The rearrangement joins TRBV28 to TRBJ2-2; D gene ambiguous. Germline V lookup: CDR1 MDHEN, CDR2 SYDVKM. The CDR3 has 15 residues. Trimming removed 0 bases from V and 6 bases from J, with 11 bases in between. CDR3 DNA: TGTGCCAGCAGTTTATGGTCTGACGCTGCCGGGGAGCTGTTTTTT. This translates into CASSLWSDAAGELFF.

The chain uses TRBV12-3 or TRBV12-4 and TRBJ2-1; D call uncertain. V lost 6 bases to trimming and J lost 4 bases, with 10 bases between them. This CDR3 comprises 13 residues. The DNA for the CDR3 is TGTGCCAGCAGACCTCAGAGGTACAATGAGCAGTTCTTC. It translates to CASRPQRYNEQFF.

The chain has TRBV28 and TRBJ2-2; 11 bases agree with TRBD1. The length of the CDR3 is 15 residues. Germline V gene lookup returns CDR1 MDHEN and CDR2 SYDVKM. CDR3 DNA sequence: TGTGCAGCCACAGAGGGGACAGGGGGCACCGGGGAGCTGTTTTTT. This codes for CAATEGTGGTGELFF.

This clonotype was detected only a few times. The chain recombines TRBV5-1 with TRBJ2-3; TRBD1 matches 10 bases. CDR1 SGHRS and CDR2 YFSETQ come from the germline V gene. The junction had 6 bases not matched to a gene; V was cut back by 4 bases and J by 4 bases. The CDR3 runs 15 residues. The CDR3 loop is CASSPGQGNSDTQYF. The CDR3, as DNA: TGCGCCAGCAGCCCGGGACAGGGGAATTCAGATACGCAGTATTTT. The full variable domain, completed using reference TRBV5-1 and TRBJ2-3, is KAGVTQTPRYLIKTRGQQVTLSCSPISGHRSVSWYQQTPGQGLQFLFEYFSETQRNKGNFPGRFSGRQFSNSRSEMNVSTLELGDSALYLCASSPGQGNSDTQYFGPGTRLTVL.

This clonotype appeared a few times. The V call is TRBV19, the J call TRBJ1-5; D possibly corresponds to TRBD1 (5 bases). Trimming stripped 7 bases from V and 3 bases from J, with 13 bases between. The CDR3 runs 14 residues. Germline V gene data show CDR1 as LNHDA and CDR2 as SQIVND (reference sequence). In nucleotides, the CDR3 is TGTGCCAGTAAGGGAGGGGTTCTCAATCAGCCCCAGCATTTT. It encodes CASKGGVLNQPQHF.

The chain has TRBV7-8 and TRBJ2-1; 7 bases map to TRBD1. The CDR3 consists of 17 residues. The V gene end was trimmed by 4 bases and the J gene end by 5 bases; junction bases not matched to a gene: 14. Germline loops: CDR1 SGHVS, CDR2 FQNEAQ. In nucleotides, the CDR3 is TGTGCCAGCAGCTCGGGCCGGGTCAGGGGGTTCAACAATGAGCAGTTCTTC. Its protein product is CASSSGRVRGFNNEQFF.

This clonotype was seen only a few times. The CDR3 reads CASSGYGYTF. The CDR3 coding sequence is TGTGCCAGTAGTGGCTATGGCTACACCTTC. This sequence joins TRBV19 and TRBJ1-2; no firm D call. Germline assignment: CDR1 LNHDA and CDR2 SQIVND (reference sequence). V was trimmed by 5 bases and J by 4 bases, leaving 2 bases between them. This CDR3 region has 10 residues.

The genes are TRBV5-4 and TRBJ2-3; D not resolved. V gave up 10 bases and J gave up 0 bases, with 15 bases separating them. The length of the CDR3 is 14 residues. The germline CDR1 and CDR2 sequences are SGHNT and YYREEE (reference sequence). The CDR3 nucleotides read TGTGCCGCCGGCCTGGACCCAAGCACAGATACGCAGTATTTT. It yields the protein CAAGLDPSTDTQYF.

V usage is TRBV11-2 and J usage is TRBJ2-5; no definite D call. Trimming stripped 1 base from V and 13 bases from J, with 10 bases between. Germline V gives CDR1 SGHAT, CDR2 FQNNGV. The CDR3 loop spans 11 amino acids. The CDR3 here is CASSLGPAPYF. In DNA form, the CDR3 reads TGTGCCAGCAGCTTAGGTCCAGCCCCGTACTTC.

This chain uses TRBV7-9 with TRBJ2-1; D possibly corresponds to TRBD2 (5 bases). Trimming cost V 4 bases and J 4 bases, with 20 bases left between them. The germline gives CDR1 SEHNR, CDR2 FQNEAQ (reference sequence). This CDR3 contains 17 residues. CDR3 sequence (DNA): TGTGCCAGCAGCTCCCCCCGGAGGTTAGCAGATTACAATGAGCAGTTCTTC. It codes for CASSSPRRLADYNEQFF.

The chain employs TRBV12-3 or TRBV12-4 and TRBJ2-5; 15 bases align to TRBD2. The CDR3 has 16 residues. With 5 bases clipped from V and 2 bases from J, the junction kept 3 bases outside the gene matches. In DNA, the CDR3 is TGTGCCAGCAGTGGGACTAGCGGGGGGACTCAAGAGACCCAGTACTTC. Protein product: CASSGTSGGTQETQYF.

Worth noting for this clonotype: This sequence may be a read error, since a much larger clone differs from it by one base. The CDR3 DNA is TGTGCCAGCAGCTTCCTGGGGAGCATAGATACGCAGTATTTT. This gives the protein CASSFLGSIDTQYF. The V call is TRBV7-2, the J call TRBJ2-3; maybe TRBD2 (5 bases). Germline V CDR1 and CDR2: SGHTA, FQGNSA. The CDR3 is 14 residues long.

This clonotype was detected ten times or more. This chain links TRBV7-8 with TRBJ2-2, with a weak D call TRBD2 (6 bases). CDR3 length equals 16 residues. V lost 5 bases and J lost 1, with 14 bases in between. Germline-derived CDR1 and CDR2 are SGHVS and FQNEAQ. CDR3 bases: TGTGCCAGCAGCGTCTTGAGCGGGCTGAACACCGGGGAGCTGTTTTTT. Protein sequence: CASSVLSGLNTGELFF.